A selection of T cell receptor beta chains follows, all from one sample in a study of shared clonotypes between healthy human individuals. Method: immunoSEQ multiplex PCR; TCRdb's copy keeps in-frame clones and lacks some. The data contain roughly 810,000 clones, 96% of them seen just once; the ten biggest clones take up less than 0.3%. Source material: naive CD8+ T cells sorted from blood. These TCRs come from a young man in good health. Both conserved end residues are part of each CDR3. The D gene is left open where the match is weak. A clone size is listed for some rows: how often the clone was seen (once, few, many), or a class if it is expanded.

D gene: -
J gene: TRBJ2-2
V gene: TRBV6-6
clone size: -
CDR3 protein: CASSRTGFANTGELFF
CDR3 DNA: TGTGCCAGCAGTCGAACAGGGTTCGCGAACACCGGGGAGCTGTTTTTT

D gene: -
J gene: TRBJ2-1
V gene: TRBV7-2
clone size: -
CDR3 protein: CASSLWAEYNEQFF
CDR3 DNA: TGTGCCAGCAGCCTTTGGGCAGAGTACAATGAGCAGTTCTTC

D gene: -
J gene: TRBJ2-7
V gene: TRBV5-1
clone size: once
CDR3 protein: CASSSDLRDTGYEQYF
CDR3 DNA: TGCGCCAGCAGCTCAGACCTCCGGGACACAGGCTACGAGCAGTACTTC

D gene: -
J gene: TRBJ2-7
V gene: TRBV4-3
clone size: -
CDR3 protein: CASSQDSQDNSYEQYF
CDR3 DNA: TGCGCCAGCAGCCAAGATAGTCAGGACAACTCCTACGAGCAGTACTTC

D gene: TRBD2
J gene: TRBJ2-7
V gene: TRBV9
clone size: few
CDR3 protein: CASSVAQGGFAEQYF
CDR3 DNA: TGTGCCAGCAGCGTAGCCCAGGGAGGGTTTGCCGAGCAGTACTTC

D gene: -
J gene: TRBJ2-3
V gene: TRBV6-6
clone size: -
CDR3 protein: CASSPSGPTDTQYF
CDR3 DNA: TGTGCCAGCAGTCCAAGCGGGCCCACAGATACGCAGTATTTT

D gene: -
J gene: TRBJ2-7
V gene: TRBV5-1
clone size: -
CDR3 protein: CASSQGRASYEQYF
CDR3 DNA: TGCGCCAGCAGCCAGGGACGGGCCTCCTACGAGCAGTACTTC

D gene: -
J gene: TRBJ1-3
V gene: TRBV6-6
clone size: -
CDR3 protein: CASRPFRGTGNTIYF
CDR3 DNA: TGTGCCAGCAGGCCTTTCAGGGGCACTGGAAACACCATATATTTT

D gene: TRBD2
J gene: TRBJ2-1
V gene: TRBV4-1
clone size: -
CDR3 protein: CASSQDMGTSIYNEQFF
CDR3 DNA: TGCGCCAGCAGCCAAGATATGGGGACTAGCATCTACAATGAGCAGTTCTTC

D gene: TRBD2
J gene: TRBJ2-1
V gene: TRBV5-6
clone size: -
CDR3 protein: CASSFLAGDEQFF
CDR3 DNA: TGTGCCAGCAGCTTCCTAGCGGGAGATGAGCAGTTCTTC

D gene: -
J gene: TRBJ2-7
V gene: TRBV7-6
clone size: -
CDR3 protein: CASSPATATYEQYF
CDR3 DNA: TGTGCCAGCAGCCCCGCGACAGCCACCTACGAGCAGTACTTC

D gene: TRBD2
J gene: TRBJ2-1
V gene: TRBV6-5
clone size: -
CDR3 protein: CASSSLLAERYNEQFF
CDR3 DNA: TGTGCCAGCAGTTCGCTACTAGCGGAGCGGTACAATGAGCAGTTCTTC

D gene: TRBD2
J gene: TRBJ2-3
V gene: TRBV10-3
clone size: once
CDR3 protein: CAISESGLAGVGDTQYF
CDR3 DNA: TGTGCCATCAGTGAGTCGGGGCTAGCGGGAGTAGGTGATACGCAGTATTTT

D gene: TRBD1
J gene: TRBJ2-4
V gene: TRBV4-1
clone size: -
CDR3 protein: CASSPNTLDRGTNIQYF
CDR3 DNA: TGCGCCAGCAGCCCCAACACTCTCGACAGGGGAACGAACATTCAGTACTTC

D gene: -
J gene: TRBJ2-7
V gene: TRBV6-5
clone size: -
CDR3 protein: CASRGSAYEQYF
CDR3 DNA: TGTGCCAGCAGGGGAAGCGCCTACGAGCAGTACTTC

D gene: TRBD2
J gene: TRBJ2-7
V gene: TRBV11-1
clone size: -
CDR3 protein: CASSPLTSGRHDEQYF
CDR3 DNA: TGTGCCAGCAGCCCGCTGACTAGCGGGAGGCACGACGAGCAGTACTTC

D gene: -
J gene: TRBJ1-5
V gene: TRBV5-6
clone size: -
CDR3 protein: CASSSRGDGNQPQHF
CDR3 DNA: TGTGCCAGCAGCTCTAGGGGAGATGGCAATCAGCCCCAGCATTTT

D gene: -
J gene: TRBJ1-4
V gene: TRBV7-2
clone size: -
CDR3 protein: CASSSLGGSEKLFF
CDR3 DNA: TGTGCCAGCAGCTCCCTGGGAGGGAGTGAAAAACTGTTTTTT

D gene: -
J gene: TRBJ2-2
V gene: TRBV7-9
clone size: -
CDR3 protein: CASSFGGNTGELFF
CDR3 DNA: TGTGCCAGCAGCTTTGGAGGGAACACCGGGGAGCTGTTTTTT

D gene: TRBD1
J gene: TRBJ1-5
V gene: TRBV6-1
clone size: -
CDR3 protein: CARNFDRDSNQPQHF
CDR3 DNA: TGTGCCAGGAACTTCGACAGGGATAGCAATCAGCCCCAGCATTTT

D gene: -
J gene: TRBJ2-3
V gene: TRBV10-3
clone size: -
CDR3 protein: CAISGAGGSAGTQYF
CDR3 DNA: TGTGCCATCAGTGGTGCGGGCGGGTCTGCGGGTACGCAGTATTTT

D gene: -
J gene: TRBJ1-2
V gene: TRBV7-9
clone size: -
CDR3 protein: CASRRGAAPSNYGYTF
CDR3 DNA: TGTGCCAGCAGGCGAGGGGCAGCGCCTTCTAACTATGGCTACACCTTC

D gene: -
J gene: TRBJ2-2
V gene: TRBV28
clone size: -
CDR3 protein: CASSFPSGELFF
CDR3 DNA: TGTGCCAGCAGTTTCCCCAGCGGGGAGCTGTTTTTT

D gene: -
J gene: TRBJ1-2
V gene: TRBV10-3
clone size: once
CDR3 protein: CAISESLAQGNHYGYTF
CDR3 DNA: TGTGCCATCAGTGAGTCTCTCGCCCAGGGTAATCACTATGGCTACACCTTC

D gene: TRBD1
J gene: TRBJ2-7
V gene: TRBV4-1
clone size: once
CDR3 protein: CASSQIGQGFPYEQYF
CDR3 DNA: TGCGCCAGCAGCCAAATAGGACAGGGTTTCCCCTACGAGCAGTACTTC

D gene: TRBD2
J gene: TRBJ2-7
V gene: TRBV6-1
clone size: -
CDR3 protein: CASSEELAGSSYEQYF
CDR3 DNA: TGTGCCAGCAGTGAGGAACTAGCGGGGTCATCCTACGAGCAGTACTTC

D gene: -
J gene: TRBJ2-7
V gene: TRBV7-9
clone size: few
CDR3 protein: CASSLGGYMEQYF
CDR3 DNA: TGTGCCAGCAGCTTAGGGGGTTATATGGAGCAGTACTTC

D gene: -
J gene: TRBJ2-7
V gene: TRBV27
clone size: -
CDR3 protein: CASSLSPGYEQYF
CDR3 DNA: TGTGCCAGCAGTTTATCGCCAGGCTACGAGCAGTACTTC

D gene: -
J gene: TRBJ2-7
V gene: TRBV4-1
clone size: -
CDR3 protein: CASSPTTGSYEQYF
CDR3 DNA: TGCGCCAGCAGCCCCACGACAGGTTCCTACGAGCAGTACTTC

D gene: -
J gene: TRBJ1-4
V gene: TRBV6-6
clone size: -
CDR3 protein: CASSRGGDKEKLFF
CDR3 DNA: TGTGCCAGCAGCCGGGGGGGGGATAAGGAAAAACTGTTTTTT

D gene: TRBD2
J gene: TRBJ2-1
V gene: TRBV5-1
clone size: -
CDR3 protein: CASSPGASGINEQFF
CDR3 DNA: TGCGCCAGCAGCCCGGGGGCTAGCGGGATCAATGAGCAGTTCTTC

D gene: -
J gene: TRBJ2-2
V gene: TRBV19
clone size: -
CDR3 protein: CASSMHDSLNTGELFF
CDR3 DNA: TGTGCCAGTAGTATGCATGACAGCTTGAACACCGGGGAGCTGTTTTTT

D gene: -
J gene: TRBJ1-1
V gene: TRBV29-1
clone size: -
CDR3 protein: CSSREGGNTEAFF
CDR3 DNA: TGCAGCTCGAGGGAGGGGGGGAACACTGAAGCTTTCTTT

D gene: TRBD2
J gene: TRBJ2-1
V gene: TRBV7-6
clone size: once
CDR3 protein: CASSRAGDYNEQFF
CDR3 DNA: TGTGCCAGCAGCCGGGCGGGGGACTACAATGAGCAGTTCTTC

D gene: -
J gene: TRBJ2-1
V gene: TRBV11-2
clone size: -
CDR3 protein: CASSLPNLELDNEQFF
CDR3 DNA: TGTGCCAGCAGCTTACCTAACCTAGAACTAGACAATGAGCAGTTCTTC

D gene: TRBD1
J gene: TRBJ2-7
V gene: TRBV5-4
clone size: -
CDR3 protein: CASSSGDSYEQYF
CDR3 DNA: TGTGCCAGCAGCTCCGGGGACAGCTACGAGCAGTACTTC

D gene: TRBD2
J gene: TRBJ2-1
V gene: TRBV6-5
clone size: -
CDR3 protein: CASSAGGTGEQFF
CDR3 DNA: TGTGCTTCATCCGCGGGGGGGACTGGTGAGCAGTTCTTC

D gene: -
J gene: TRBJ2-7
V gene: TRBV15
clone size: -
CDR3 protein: CATSSSVAYEQYF
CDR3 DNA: TGTGCCACCAGCAGCTCGGTAGCCTACGAGCAGTACTTC

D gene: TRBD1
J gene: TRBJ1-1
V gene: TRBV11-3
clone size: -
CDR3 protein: CASSSGQGENTEAFF
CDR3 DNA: TGTGCCAGCAGCTCGGGACAGGGTGAGAACACTGAAGCTTTCTTT

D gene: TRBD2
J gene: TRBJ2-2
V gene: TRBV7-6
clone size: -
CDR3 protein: CASRSGSAWGGELFF
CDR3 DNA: TGTGCGAGCAGGAGCGGGAGCGCATGGGGCGGGGAGCTGTTTTTT

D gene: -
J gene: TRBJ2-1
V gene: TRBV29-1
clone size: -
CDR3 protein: CSVEDPLRGPDEQFF
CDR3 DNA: TGCAGCGTTGAAGATCCGCTCAGGGGCCCGGATGAGCAGTTCTTC

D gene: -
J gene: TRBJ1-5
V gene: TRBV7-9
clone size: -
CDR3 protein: CASSLVTGDQPQHF
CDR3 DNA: TGTGCCAGCAGCTTGGTGACAGGAGATCAGCCCCAGCATTTT

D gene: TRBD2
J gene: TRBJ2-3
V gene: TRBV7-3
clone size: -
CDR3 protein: CASSSPGGTSGSTDTQYF
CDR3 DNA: TGTGCCAGCAGCTCCCCTGGGGGGACTAGCGGGAGCACAGATACGCAGTATTTT

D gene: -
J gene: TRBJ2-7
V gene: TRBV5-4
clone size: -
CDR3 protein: CASSYVSGSYEQYF
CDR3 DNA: TGTGCCAGCAGTTACGTTTCAGGGTCCTACGAGCAGTACTTC

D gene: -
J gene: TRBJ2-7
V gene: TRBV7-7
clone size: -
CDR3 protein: CASSTYRDGEQYF
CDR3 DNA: TGTGCCAGCAGCACGTACAGGGACGGCGAGCAGTACTTC

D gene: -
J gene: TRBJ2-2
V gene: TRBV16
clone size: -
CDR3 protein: CASSRSAGTRLNTGELFF
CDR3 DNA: TGTGCCAGCAGCCGATCGGCCGGGACGCGACTAAACACCGGGGAGCTGTTTTTT

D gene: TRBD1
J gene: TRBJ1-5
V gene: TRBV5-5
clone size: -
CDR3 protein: CASSTGQDNQPQHF
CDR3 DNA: TGTGCCAGCAGCACGGGACAGGACAATCAGCCCCAGCATTTT

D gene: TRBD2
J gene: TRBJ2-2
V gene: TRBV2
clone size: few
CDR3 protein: CASNAEAGVMGELFF
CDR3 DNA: TGTGCCAGCAACGCCGAAGCGGGAGTAATGGGGGAGCTGTTTTTT

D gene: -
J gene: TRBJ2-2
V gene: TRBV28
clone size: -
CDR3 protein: CARSRGGGGSTGELFF
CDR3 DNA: TGTGCCCGCAGCCGAGGGGGAGGGGGCAGCACCGGGGAGCTGTTTTTT

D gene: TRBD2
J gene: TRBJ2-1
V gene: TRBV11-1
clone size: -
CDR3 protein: CASSLGLADNNEQFF
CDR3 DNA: TGTGCCAGCAGCTTGGGACTAGCGGATAACAATGAGCAGTTCTTC

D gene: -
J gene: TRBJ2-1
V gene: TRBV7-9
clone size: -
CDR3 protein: CASAEETSFGNEQFF
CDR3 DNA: TGTGCCAGCGCCGAGGAGACTAGTTTTGGCAATGAGCAGTTCTTC

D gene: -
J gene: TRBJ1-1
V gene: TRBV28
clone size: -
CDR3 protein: CASSLGDTEAFF
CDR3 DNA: TGTGCGTCGAGCCTTGGTGACACTGAAGCTTTCTTT

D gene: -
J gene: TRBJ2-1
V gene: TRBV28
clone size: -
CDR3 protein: CASSYRGLSNEQFF
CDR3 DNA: TGTGCCAGCAGCTACCGGGGGCTCTCCAATGAGCAGTTCTTC

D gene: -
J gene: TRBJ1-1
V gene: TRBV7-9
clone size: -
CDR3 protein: CASSQTLGQNTEAFF
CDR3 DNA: TGTGCCAGCAGCCAGACACTGGGACAAAACACTGAAGCTTTCTTT

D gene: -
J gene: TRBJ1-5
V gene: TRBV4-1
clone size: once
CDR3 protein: CASSLVADQPQHF
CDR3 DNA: TGCGCCAGCAGCCTGGTTGCAGATCAGCCCCAGCATTTT